This T cell receptor beta chain was recorded in a study of blood T cell repertoires in COVID-19. Study summary: Samples representing acute and convalescent COVID-19 were sourced from the United States, Italy and Spain.

This clone has a single count. Per the study methods: Nucleated cell counts were estimated from reference gene primer amplification. Profiling relied on immunoSEQ multiplex PCR, and the TCRdb table lists in-frame clones only, not all of them. That table supplies the V and J calls and clone size; D and trimming were determined from the DNA. The table lists around 46,000 clones, about three quarters of them singletons, with 15% to 20% in the top ten. Trimming took 7 bases from V and 0 from J; bases not matched to a gene: 9. The CDR3 is made up of 17 amino acids. The germline gives CDR1 LNHDA, CDR2 SQIVND (reference sequence).

Source material: peripheral blood. The chain links TRBV19 to TRBJ2-7, with 13 bases aligning to TRBD2. The sequence was obtained from a human donor with active or convalescent COVID-19. The donor label of this sample is uncertain. CDR3 sequence reads: CASKRTSGSGTSYEQYF. DNA of the CDR3: TGTGCCAGTAAACGGACTAGCGGGAGTGGTACCTCCTACGAGCAGTACTTC.